The rows below give T cell receptor beta chains drawn from one sample of a study of blood T cell repertoires in COVID-19. TCRdb keeps only in-frame clones here, not all; method: immunoSEQ multiplex PCR. The table includes 65,000 to 90,000 clones, 90% detected once. Sequencing was carried out using peripheral blood. These receptor sequences come from a human donor in a cohort sampled during active COVID-19. Each CDR3 is given with its conserved first and last residue. The D gene is left open where the match is weak. Clone size appears in some rows only: once, few, many, or a class for an expanded clone.

clone size: NA; D gene: TRBD1; J gene: TRBJ1-1; CDR3 length: 13; V gene: TRBV30; CDR3 protein: CAWMGQTNTEAFF; CDR3 DNA: TGTGCCTGGATGGGACAGACGAACACTGAAGCTTTCTTT
clone size: NA; D gene: NA; J gene: TRBJ2-6; CDR3 length: 17; V gene: TRBV9; CDR3 protein: CASSVASQPRGANVLTF; CDR3 DNA: TGTGCCAGCAGCGTAGCTTCTCAGCCCAGGGGGGCCAACGTCCTGACTTTC
clone size: NA; D gene: TRBD1; J gene: TRBJ2-7; CDR3 length: 17; V gene: TRBV5-5; CDR3 protein: CASSLSFTGGLSYEQYF; CDR3 DNA: TGTGCCAGCAGCTTGTCGTTTACAGGGGGCCTCTCCTACGAGCAGTACTTC
clone size: NA; D gene: NA; J gene: TRBJ2-1; CDR3 length: 13; V gene: TRBV11-2; CDR3 protein: CASSVLFYNEQFF; CDR3 DNA: TGTGCCAGCAGCGTCCTTTTCTACAATGAGCAGTTCTTC
clone size: NA; D gene: NA; J gene: TRBJ1-1; CDR3 length: 17; V gene: TRBV9; CDR3 protein: CASSVVKLGEMNTEAFF; CDR3 DNA: TGTGCCAGCAGCGTAGTAAAATTGGGCGAAATGAACACTGAAGCTTTCTTT
clone size: once; D gene: NA; J gene: TRBJ2-3; CDR3 length: 13; V gene: TRBV27; CDR3 protein: CASIQRERHTQYF; CDR3 DNA: TGTGCCAGCATACAAAGGGAGCGACATACGCAGTATTTT
clone size: NA; D gene: NA; J gene: TRBJ2-7; CDR3 length: 13; V gene: TRBV2; CDR3 protein: CASTRAAPYEQYF; CDR3 DNA: TGTGCCAGCACGCGGGCTGCACCCTACGAGCAGTACTTC
clone size: NA; D gene: TRBD2; J gene: TRBJ2-3; CDR3 length: 16; V gene: TRBV6-1; CDR3 protein: CASSGKRGGQPDTQYF; CDR3 DNA: TGTGCCAGCAGTGGTAAGCGGGGGGGCCAACCAGATACGCAGTATTTT
clone size: NA; D gene: TRBD1; J gene: TRBJ2-5; CDR3 length: 16; V gene: TRBV27; CDR3 protein: CASSTQTQGARETQYF; CDR3 DNA: TGTGCCAGCAGTACGCAAACACAGGGGGCACGGGAGACCCAGTACTTC
clone size: few; D gene: NA; J gene: TRBJ2-2; CDR3 length: 14; V gene: TRBV27; CDR3 protein: CASRQGQSTGELFF; CDR3 DNA: TGTGCCAGCCGGCAGGGCCAGAGCACCGGGGAGCTGTTTTTT
clone size: NA; D gene: NA; J gene: TRBJ1-2; CDR3 length: 13; V gene: TRBV7-9; CDR3 protein: CASSGEANYGYTF; CDR3 DNA: TGTGCCAGCAGCGGGGAGGCTAACTATGGCTACACCTTC
clone size: NA; D gene: NA; J gene: TRBJ2-5; CDR3 length: 16; V gene: TRBV21-1; CDR3 protein: CASSKERNRKKETQYF; CDR3 DNA: TGTGCCAGCAGCAAAGAGAGGAACAGGAAAAAAGAGACCCAGTACTTC
clone size: NA; D gene: NA; J gene: TRBJ2-1; CDR3 length: 14; V gene: TRBV6-6; CDR3 protein: CASSYSRSRDEQFF; CDR3 DNA: TGTGCCAGCAGTTACTCGAGGTCCCGGGATGAGCAGTTCTTC
clone size: NA; D gene: TRBD2; J gene: TRBJ2-2; CDR3 length: 17; V gene: TRBV10-3; CDR3 protein: CATRTSGGGPYTGELFF; CDR3 DNA: TGTGCCACCCGGACTAGCGGGGGGGGCCCATACACCGGGGAGCTGTTTTTT
clone size: NA; D gene: TRBD2; J gene: TRBJ2-1; CDR3 length: 16; V gene: TRBV28; CDR3 protein: CASSSSAGGSYNEQFF; CDR3 DNA: TGTGCCAGCAGTTCCTCAGCGGGGGGCTCCTACAATGAGCAGTTCTTC
clone size: NA; D gene: NA; J gene: TRBJ1-1; CDR3 length: 14; V gene: TRBV20-1; CDR3 protein: CSASLRTANTEAFF; CDR3 DNA: TGCAGTGCTAGTCTCCGGACAGCGAACACTGAAGCTTTCTTT
clone size: NA; D gene: NA; J gene: TRBJ2-5; CDR3 length: 13; V gene: TRBV20-1; CDR3 protein: CSASGPGEGTQYF; CDR3 DNA: TGCAGTGCCAGTGGGCCTGGAGAGGGGACCCAGTACTTC
clone size: NA; D gene: TRBD1; J gene: TRBJ1-6; CDR3 length: 16; V gene: TRBV18; CDR3 protein: CASSPGTHRGGSPLHF; CDR3 DNA: TGTGCCAGCTCACCCGGAACCCACAGGGGCGGTTCACCCCTCCACTTT
clone size: NA; D gene: TRBD2; J gene: TRBJ2-1; CDR3 length: 13; V gene: TRBV4-3; CDR3 protein: CASSQAVRGGEVF; CDR3 DNA: TGCGCCAGCAGCCAAGCTGTGCGGGGGGGCGAGGTCTTC
clone size: NA; D gene: NA; J gene: TRBJ1-1; CDR3 length: 13; V gene: TRBV11-2; CDR3 protein: CASSFVGSGEAFF; CDR3 DNA: TGTGCCAGCAGCTTCGTAGGAAGCGGTGAAGCTTTCTTT
clone size: NA; D gene: NA; J gene: TRBJ2-7; CDR3 length: 13; V gene: TRBV19; CDR3 protein: CASSPREAGEQYF; CDR3 DNA: TGTGCCAGTAGTCCCCGTGAGGCGGGCGAGCAGTACTTC
clone size: NA; D gene: NA; J gene: TRBJ2-5; CDR3 length: 15; V gene: TRBV6-2/TRBV6-3; CDR3 protein: CASTPGAGRGETQYF; CDR3 DNA: TGTGCCAGCACCCCGGGGGCAGGGAGGGGAGAGACCCAGTACTTC